This T cell receptor beta chain was profiled in a study of T cells in Graves' hyperthyroidism and ophthalmopathy. The germline V gene encodes CDR1 ENHRY and CDR2 SYGVKD. The CDR3 has 16 amino acids. V gave up 3 bases and J gave up 2 bases; unmatched junction bases: 5. The patients, who ranged from 18 to 65 in age, presented with newly diagnosed hyperthyroidism lasting under 2 months. Thyroid ultrasound, orbital computed tomography, clinical symptoms, and serum thyroxine and TRAb underpinned diagnoses. Amplified TCR beta CDR3 regions derived from RNA transcripts. The HTBI set primed first-round TCR CDR3 RT-PCR. One entry per CDR3 protein results from TCRdb running MiXCR on the multiplex PCR reads. The sample contains roughly 580,000 distinct CDR3 sequences, around 45% of which appear only once.

This TCR was sampled from a woman aged 18-35 years with Graves' hyperthyroidism. V is TRBV10-3 and J is TRBJ1-3, with 9 bases fitting TRBD1. Sequenced sample: peripheral blood or thyroid tissue (not recorded which). This CDR3 reads CAISELGTGPGNTIYF. The CDR3 DNA follows: TGTGCCATCAGTGAATTGGGGACAGGGCCTGGAAACACCATATATTTT.